This passage covers 30 T cell receptor beta chains from one sample sequenced in a study of regulatory T cells in long-lasting Graves disease. Arm-PCR with iRepertoire HTBI primers amplified the CDR3 regions for these TCR beta libraries. A single record per CDR3 protein comes from TCRdb applying MiXCR to the multiplex PCR reads. Of about 620,000 distinct CDR3 sequences in the sample, 15% to 20% were seen once. Indicated time point: newly diagnosed GD, antithyroid drugs for less than 3 months. Following extraction of RNA from PBMCs, that RNA was used to make the TCR library. These same records also appear under a second study, on T cells in Graves' hyperthyroidism and ophthalmopathy.

The starting material was peripheral blood mononuclear cells (PBMCs), obtained at new diagnosis, from a patient treated with antithyroid drugs. The receptors shown here come from a woman aged 30 to 39 with Graves disease.

This clonotype appeared many times. The chain uses TRBV2 and TRBJ2-4; D might be TRBD1 (5 bases). CDR1 is SNHLY, CDR2 FYNNEI, per germline. The CDR3 extends over 14 amino acids. V lost 1 base and J 6 bases, leaving 10 bases between the germline ends. CDR3 protein: CASSEVNRGNIQYF. CDR3 nucleotide sequence: TGTGCCAGCAGTGAAGTGAATAGGGGAAACATTCAGTACTTC.

The chain links TRBV19 to TRBJ1-6; 7 bases are a match to TRBD1. After removal of 4 bases from V and 10 bases from J, the junction contained 10 bases not matched to a gene. Germline CDR1 LNHDA, CDR2 SQIVND (reference sequence). This CDR3 has 15 amino acids. DNA of the CDR3: TGTGCCAGTAGTACCGGCAGGGGGGTAGGATCACCCCTCCACTTT. Its protein is CASSTGRGVGSPLHF.

This clonotype was seen a handful of times. This sequence joins TRBV10-3 and TRBJ2-7; 11 nucleotides agree with TRBD2. The CDR3 covers 13 residues. Germline V gene data show CDR1 as ENHRY and CDR2 as SYGVKD. Trimming at V came to 8 bases and at J to 7 bases, leaving 7 bases not matched to a gene. The CDR3 DNA is TGTGCCATCGGATTAGCGGGAGGGCAAGAGCAGTACTTC. Translated: CAIGLAGGQEQYF.

This clonotype was found many times. Mismatch with germline at one junction end may stem from a read error. The CDR3 protein is CASSRRLAELSTDTQYF. CDR3 in DNA: TGTGCCAGCAGCCGACGGCTAGCGGAGTTGAGCACAGATACGCAGTATTTT. This sequence joins TRBV5-1 and TRBJ2-3, with 7 positions matching TRBD2. Germline V lookup: CDR1 SGHRS, CDR2 YFSETQ. The length of the CDR3 is 17 residues.

This clonotype came up a few times. The chain combines TRBV19 with TRBJ1-4; D gene uncertain. Germline lookup yields CDR1 LNHDA and CDR2 SQIVND (reference sequence). The CDR3 has 18 residues. The V end was cut by 4 bases, the J end by 6 bases, with 24 bases between. CDR3 protein: CASSTITEDWALHEKLFF. DNA of the CDR3: TGTGCCAGTAGTACTATCACCGAGGACTGGGCCTTACATGAAAAACTGTTTTTT.

The V gene is TRBV28, the J gene TRBJ1-1; D is uncertain. Germline V gene data show CDR1 as MDHEN and CDR2 as SYDVKM. The CDR3 has 13 residues. V dropped 5 bases and J dropped 11 bases, with 18 bases sitting between them. The CDR3 loop is CASSPSHGGGAFF. The CDR3, as DNA: TGTGCCAGCAGTCCTTCCCACGGAGGCGGGGCTTTCTTT.

This clonotype was seen many times. This rearrangement joins TRBV2 to TRBJ2-6; D tentatively reads TRBD1 or TRBD2 (5 bases each). Germline lookup yields CDR1 SNHLY and CDR2 FYNNEI. The ends were cut back, 5 bases at V and 0 bases at J, with 14 bases in the middle. This CDR3 contains 17 residues. DNA of the CDR3: TGTGCCAGCAGTAGCCGGGACGGATCCTCTGGGGCCAACGTCCTGACTTTC. Amino acid sequence: CASSSRDGSSGANVLTF.

In this sample, this clonotype turned up a few times. The chain employs TRBV30 and TRBJ1-5; TRBD1 matches at 7 bases. Germline loops: CDR1 GTSNPN, CDR2 SVGIG (reference sequence). V was clipped by 3 bases and J by 6 bases; unmatched bases: 5. The CDR3 has 13 amino acids. CDR3 coding DNA: TGTGCCTGGAGCCCCACAGGGGTTCAGCCCCAGCATTTT. This sequence encodes CAWSPTGVQPQHF. The variable domain in full, completed from reference TRBV30 and TRBJ1-5, reads SQTIHQWPATLVQPVGSPLSLECTVEGTSNPNLYWYRQAAGRGLQLLFYSVGIGQISSEVPQNLSASRPQDRQFILSSKKLLLSDSGFYLCAWSPTGVQPQHFGDGTRLSIL.

The chain is built from TRBV27 and TRBJ2-5; D gene unclear. Germline V lookup: CDR1 MNHEY, CDR2 SMNVEV (reference sequence). V lost 6 bases and J 4 bases, leaving 6 bases between the germline ends. The CDR3 length is 11 residues. The DNA for the CDR3 is TGTGCCAGCAGAATGGGAGAGACCCAGTACTTC. This translates into CASRMGETQYF.

This clonotype occurred many times. The chain employs TRBV7-9 and TRBJ1-6, with no clear D. The CDR3 has 13 amino acids. CDR1 and CDR2 (germline): SEHNR, FQNEAQ (reference sequence). Trimming removed 5 bases from V and 6 bases from J, with 8 bases in between. The CDR3 DNA follows: TGTGCCAGCAGCCCGGGTGGTAATTCACCCCTCCACTTT. This gives the protein CASSPGGNSPLHF.

This clonotype showed up just a few times. The chain has TRBV6-2 or TRBV6-3 and TRBJ1-5, with D tentatively TRBD1 (6 bases). CDR3 length: 15 residues. In germline, CDR1 is MNHEY, CDR2 SVGEGT. V dropped 5 bases and J dropped 6 bases, with 17 bases sitting between them. The CDR3, as DNA: TGTGCCAGCAGTGACATAGGGGGGTTGGGTCAGCCCCAGCATTTT. Translated, it gives CASSDIGGLGQPQHF.

This clonotype was observed many times. The rearrangement links TRBV14 to TRBJ2-2, with 7 bases identical to TRBD1. CDR1 SGHDN and CDR2 FVKESK come from the germline V gene. The CDR3 has 15 amino acids. The J segment lost 1 base and the V segment lost 5 bases, leaving 4 bases of the junction unmatched. DNA for the CDR3: TGTGCCAGCAGCGGGGACAGCCGGAACACCGGGGAGCTGTTTTTT. Translating it yields CASSGDSRNTGELFF.

This clonotype was observed many times. This sequence joins TRBV28 and TRBJ2-1; TRBD1 matches at 7 bases. This CDR3 contains 15 residues. J gave up 2 bases and V 5 bases, and 6 bases lay outside the gene matches. Looked up from germline, CDR1 is MDHEN and CDR2 is SYDVKM. CDR3 residues: CASSRGGFTYNEQFF. DNA of the CDR3: TGTGCCAGCAGTCGAGGGGGCTTCACCTACAATGAGCAGTTCTTC.

At least ten counts were recorded for this clonotype. This sequence joins TRBV2 and TRBJ2-3; D remains unclear. The CDR3 length is 15 residues. Trimming left V 8 bases short and J 1 base short, with 16 bases between. Germline lookup yields CDR1 SNHLY and CDR2 FYNNEI. The CDR3 DNA reads TGTGCCAGCCGAATCGAACCGGGCCGCACAGATACGCAGTATTTT. This translates into CASRIEPGRTDTQYF.

The rearrangement uses TRBV24-1 and TRBJ2-1, with 14 bases fitting TRBD2. V shed 4 bases, J shed 6 bases, and the junction held 7 bases outside the gene matches. The length of the CDR3 is 17 residues. In germline, CDR1 is KGHDR, CDR2 SFDVKD. The CDR3 DNA sequence: TGTGCCACCAGTGACACCGGGACTAGCGGGAGCTTCAATGAGCAGTTCTTC. Translating it yields CATSDTGTSGSFNEQFF.

As DNA, the CDR3 is TGTGCCAGGCCGTCGTTCGGACAGGGTCCCTACTCTGGGGCCAACGTCCTGACTTTC. Its translation is CARPSFGQGPYSGANVLTF. The chain couples TRBV19 to TRBJ2-6; 8 positions agree with TRBD1. The CDR3 has 19 amino acids. Germline CDR1 and CDR2: LNHDA and SQIVND (reference sequence). The ends lost 9 bases at V and 0 bases at J; junction bases unmatched: 16.

CDR3 loop: CATSRGMGTYEQYF. The CDR3 DNA reads as TGTGCCACCAGCAGAGGTATGGGGACCTACGAGCAGTACTTC. The V and J genes are TRBV15 and TRBJ2-7; D is undetermined. Germline values: CDR1 LNHNV, CDR2 YYDKDF (reference sequence). The length of the CDR3 is 14 residues. The V end was cut by 1 base, the J end by 2 bases, with 9 bases between.

At least ten counts were recorded for this clonotype. The chain joins TRBV28 to TRBJ1-2; no reliable D call. V was trimmed by 3 bases and J by 0 bases, leaving 8 bases between them. Germline CDR1 reads MDHEN; CDR2 reads SYDVKM. This CDR3 contains 14 residues. The CDR3 is CASSFGRANYGYTF. The CDR3 coding sequence is TGTGCCAGCAGTTTCGGAAGAGCTAACTATGGCTACACCTTC.

In this sample, this clonotype turned up many times. The rearrangement joins TRBV12-3 or TRBV12-4 to TRBJ1-2; D is unclear. The CDR3 covers 13 residues. The V end lost 2 bases, the J end lost 4 bases, and 8 bases lay between the germline ends. CDR3 coding DNA: TGTGCCAGCAGTTTAACTGAGACCTATGGCTACACCTTC. Amino acid sequence: CASSLTETYGYTF.

This clonotype was seen ten or more times. The chain carries TRBV20-1 and TRBJ1-1; the D gene is possibly TRBD1 (5 bases). Trimming removed 0 bases at V and 5 bases at J, with 7 bases between. Germline lookup yields CDR1 DFQATT and CDR2 SNEGSKA (reference sequence). The CDR3 extends over 12 amino acids. CDR3: CSARDTGTEAFF. As DNA, the CDR3 is TGCAGTGCTAGAGATACAGGAACTGAAGCTTTCTTT.

This chain links TRBV5-1 with TRBJ2-1; 8 nucleotides align to TRBD1. The CDR3 extends over 16 amino acids. Losses at the gene ends were 0 bases for V and 1 base for J; bases not matched to a gene: 3. Germline V gene data show CDR1 as SGHRS and CDR2 as YFSETQ. In nucleotides, the CDR3 is TGCGCCAGCAGCTTGGGAGACAGGGGTTCCTACAATGAGCAGTTCTTC. This translates into CASSLGDRGSYNEQFF.

The chain joins TRBV11-2 to TRBJ1-4, with no clear D. Trimming took 4 bases from V and 7 from J, leaving 22 bases between them. The CDR3 runs to 17 residues. Germline V gene sequence: CDR1 SGHAT, CDR2 FQNNGV. CDR3 protein: CASSSSPGEGVSEKLFF. CDR3 sequence (DNA): TGTGCCAGCAGCTCCTCCCCGGGAGAGGGAGTGAGTGAAAAACTGTTTTTT.

There are many counts of this clonotype. The chain carries TRBV18 and TRBJ2-5; D unclear. The V and J ends lost 8 bases and 2 bases respectively, with 9 bases between them. The CDR3 has 12 residues. Germline-derived CDR1 and CDR2 are KGHSH and LQKENI. CDR3 DNA: TGTGCCAGCAGTCCCAGACAAGAGACCCAGTACTTC. Translation gives CASSPRQETQYF.

This chain links TRBV28 with TRBJ2-5; 11 bases map to TRBD2. Germline CDR1 is MDHEN and CDR2 is SYDVKM. This CDR3 comprises 16 residues. The ends lost 6 bases at V and 5 bases at J; junction bases unmatched: 11. CDR3 in amino acids: CASSLVTSGTGETQYF. The CDR3 bases are TGTGCCAGCAGCTTAGTGACTAGCGGGACAGGGGAGACCCAGTACTTC.

In its sample, this clonotype was seen many times. The chain carries TRBV28 and TRBJ2-2, with D unclear. Germline V gene sequence: CDR1 MDHEN, CDR2 SYDVKM. Deletions cut 5 bases from V and 6 bases from J, with 13 bases between. This CDR3 region has 14 residues. The CDR3 nucleotides read TGTGCCAGCAGTAAGGTCAACAGTCCCGGGGAGCTGTTTTTT. Protein: CASSKVNSPGELFF.

This clonotype has ten or more counts. The chain links TRBV18 to TRBJ1-2; 10 bases match TRBD1. The ends lost 8 bases at V and 4 bases at J; junction bases unmatched: 7. The CDR3 totals 14 residues. CDR1 is KGHSH, CDR2 LQKENI, per germline. CDR3 nucleotides: TGTGCCAGCAGCCAAGGACAGGGGGGCTATGGCTACACCTTC. Its translation is CASSQGQGGYGYTF.

This clonotype has ten or more counts. The chain's CDR3 is CASSLSGGWDTEAFF. The CDR3 DNA follows: TGTGCCAGCAGCTTATCCGGGGGATGGGACACTGAAGCTTTCTTT. The chain links TRBV7-8 to TRBJ1-1, with D perhaps matching TRBD1 (5 bases). This CDR3 has 15 amino acids. Trimming took off 2 bases at V and 3 bases at J, with 13 bases between the two ends. CDR1 is SGHVS and CDR2 is FQNEAQ in the germline V gene.

The table lists this clonotype with a few counts. J is TRBJ2-1 and V is TRBV25-1; 8 bases match TRBD2. CDR1 and CDR2 (germline): MGHDK, SYGVNS. The CDR3 covers 14 residues. Unmatched junction bases numbered 9, after V lost 7 bases and J lost 7 bases. This CDR3 reads CASTGTRARNEQFF. The CDR3 DNA is TGTGCCAGCACCGGGACTAGGGCGAGGAATGAGCAGTTCTTC.

This clonotype has ten or more counts. V usage is TRBV27 and J usage is TRBJ1-4; D is unclear. Deletions cut 1 base from V and 8 bases from J, with 8 bases between. The V gene's germline CDR1 is MNHEY and CDR2 SMNVEV (reference sequence). This CDR3 has 13 amino acids. The CDR3: CASSLLSAEKLFF. As DNA, the CDR3 is TGTGCCAGCAGTTTATTATCAGCAGAAAAACTGTTTTTT. Complete variable domain (other parts from reference TRBV27 and TRBJ1-4): EAQVTQNPRYLITVTGKKLTVTCSQNMNHEYMSWYRQDPGLGLRQIYYSMNVEVTDKGDVPEGYKVSRKEKRNFPLILESPSPNQTSLYFCASSLLSAEKLFFGSGTQLSVL.

This clonotype showed up many times. J is TRBJ2-3 and V is TRBV12-3 or TRBV12-4; TRBD1 or TRBD2 may be the D gene (5 bases each). Trimming stripped 6 bases from V and 4 bases from J, with 14 bases between. The CDR3 extends over 14 amino acids. The CDR3 spells CASRLWDGADTQYF. The DNA of the CDR3 is TGTGCCAGCAGACTGTGGGACGGGGCAGATACGCAGTATTTT.